This entry is about one T cell receptor beta chain. Its antigen remains unidentified. The sample originates from a study of cytomegalovirus exposure and HLA in healthy donors. General observations from the study: Later work found most CMV-associated TCR beta chains apparently HLA-restricted. CMV serostatus was the sole immune exposure information available. It was reported that the classifier diagnosed cytomegalovirus status with high specificity and sensitivity in both the original and validation cohorts.

CDR3 length equals 18 residues. Germline V gives CDR1 MDHEN, CDR2 SYDVKM. V was pared by 5 bases and J by 2 bases, with 12 bases of the junction left unmatched. 13 Jbeta primers and 60 Vbeta primers were used for the PCR. Only in-frame clones appear in the TCRdb table, and some are missing; sequencing was by immunoSEQ multiplex PCR. The sample has about 160,000 clones; approximately 88% are singletons. The rearrangement joins TRBV28 to TRBJ2-5, with 12 bases aligning to TRBD2. The origin of this receptor is a woman aged 25 to 39 in good health and CMV-seronegative. Sequenced sample: PBMCs. The CDR3 spells CASSEGLRLAGDQETQYF. In DNA, the CDR3 is TGTGCCAGCAGTGAGGGCCTACGACTAGCGGGAGATCAAGAGACCCAGTACTTC.